These 26 T cell receptor beta chains were sequenced from one sample in a study of OX40 agonist ivuxolimab in advanced cancers. Clones were read by immunoSEQ multiplex PCR, and TCRdb kept only the in-frame ones, dropping some. This table holds approximately 77,000 clones, nearly 85% found once. The specimen was CD4+ or CD8+ T cells sorted from blood, collected in a trial of the OX40 agonist ivuxolimab. The receptor source for this set is an adult with an advanced solid tumor such as melanoma, head and neck, liver or kidney cancer.

This chain links TRBV7-2 with TRBJ2-7; 7 bases align to TRBD2. This CDR3 is 15 amino acids long. The germline V gene encodes CDR1 SGHTA and CDR2 FQGNSA. V lost 2 bases, J lost 0 bases, and 4 bases stayed unmatched. The CDR3 here is CASSLIGRVSYEQYF. CDR3 nucleotides: TGTGCCAGCAGCTTAATAGGGAGGGTCTCCTACGAGCAGTACTTC.

This rearrangement joins TRBV29-1 to TRBJ2-7, with D perhaps assigned TRBD1 or TRBD2 (5 bases each). The CDR3 runs 14 residues. V lost 4 bases, J lost 0 bases, and 13 bases lay in between. Looked up from germline, CDR1 is SQVTM and CDR2 is ANQGSEA. As DNA, the CDR3 is TGCAGCGTTGGGGGCGGGTCGAGCTCCTACGAGCAGTACTTC. Protein product: CSVGGGSSSYEQYF.

The V call is TRBV27, the J call TRBJ1-1, with D maybe TRBD1 (5 bases). The CDR3 loop spans 17 amino acids. From germline, CDR1 is MNHEY and CDR2 SMNVEV (reference sequence). The V gene lost 3 bases and the J gene lost 0 bases, with 17 bases spanning the gap. This chain's CDR3 is CASSFRPNGHLNTEAFF. DNA for the CDR3: TGTGCCAGCAGTTTCCGCCCCAATGGACACCTGAACACTGAAGCTTTCTTT.

V is TRBV6-5 and J is TRBJ2-7; 10 bases fit TRBD1. V was pared by 6 bases and J by 6 bases, with 2 bases of the junction left unmatched. Germline V gene lookup returns CDR1 MNHEY and CDR2 SVGAGI. The CDR3 length is 12 residues. DNA for the CDR3: TGTGCCAGCAGACGACAGGGGGCCGAGCAGTACTTC. Its protein is CASRRQGAEQYF.

The rearrangement uses TRBV4-3 and TRBJ1-1; D unresolved. The CDR3 is 15 residues long. Trimming cost V 0 bases and J 1 base, with 9 bases left between them. Germline V CDR1 and CDR2: LGHNA, YSLEER. The CDR3 loop is CASSQDRWGNTEAFF. The CDR3 DNA is TGCGCCAGCAGCCAAGATCGGTGGGGGAACACTGAAGCTTTCTTT.

This clone has only one observation. V is TRBV5-4 and J is TRBJ1-3, with D possibly being TRBD1 (5 bases). Germline CDR1 and CDR2: SGHNT and YYREEE (reference sequence). The CDR3 totals 15 residues. Trimming pared 4 bases from V and 4 bases from J, leaving 15 bases between. The CDR3 loop is CASSPGRPAGNTIYF. CDR3 in DNA: TGTGCCAGCAGCCCGGGACGACCAGCGGGAAACACCATATATTTT.

The chain employs TRBV28 and TRBJ1-2; D is ambiguous. Trimming removed 7 bases from V and 5 bases from J, with 17 bases in between. The CDR3 is 14 amino acids. The germline V gene encodes CDR1 MDHEN and CDR2 SYDVKM. The CDR3 nucleotides read TGTGCCAGCACTCAGTTCGTGGGGTTTTATGGCTACACCTTC. Its protein product is CASTQFVGFYGYTF.

V is TRBV10-3 and J is TRBJ1-5; unclear D gene. Germline CDR1 reads ENHRY; CDR2 reads SYGVKD. The CDR3 is made up of 13 amino acids. The germline V and J ends were trimmed by 10 bases and 4 bases, with 14 bases remaining between them. The CDR3 DNA is TGTGCCAGAACAGCTTCTCTTAATCAGCCCCAGCATTTT. Residues: CARTASLNQPQHF.

The chain's CDR3 is CASSGHLAGFTYEQYF. DNA of the CDR3: TGTGCCAGCAGCGGTCACTTAGCGGGATTCACCTACGAGCAGTACTTC. The chain combines TRBV21-1 with TRBJ2-7; no check of the table's D call, TRBD2, against the DNA was made. TRBV21-1 is described as a pseudogene. There are 16 residues in the CDR3.

The chain carries TRBV30 and TRBJ2-7; 14 positions match TRBD2. CDR3 length: 19 residues. The junction had 13 bases not matched to a gene; V was cut back by 1 base and J by 2 bases. Per germline, CDR1 GTSNPN and CDR2 SVGIG (reference sequence). The CDR3 sequence: CAWSDIQGTSGRSAYEQYF. In DNA, the CDR3 is TGTGCCTGGAGTGACATCCAAGGGACTAGCGGGAGAAGTGCCTACGAGCAGTACTTC.

V gene TRBV7-3 combines with J gene TRBJ2-1; the match to TRBD1 covers 8 bases. The germline gives CDR1 SGHTA, CDR2 FQGTGA. This CDR3 has 13 amino acids. Unmatched junction bases numbered 2, after V lost 5 bases and J lost 5 bases. The CDR3 bases are TGTGCCAGCAGCGTGGACAGGGACAATGAGCAGTTCTTC. Translating gives CASSVDRDNEQFF.

The J gene is TRBJ1-2, the V gene TRBV27; 7 bases match TRBD1. The V gene end was trimmed by 4 bases and the J gene end by 5 bases; junction bases not matched to a gene: 13. CDR1 is MNHEY, CDR2 SMNVEV, per germline (reference sequence). The length of the CDR3 is 16 residues. In nucleotides, the CDR3 is TGTGCCAGCAGTTCAGGGGGGACGGAAAAGATTTATGGCTACACCTTC. Amino acid sequence: CASSSGGTEKIYGYTF.

The chain links TRBV30 to TRBJ1-3, with unresolved D. CDR3 length: 13 amino acids. V lost 3 bases to trimming and J lost 0 bases, with 6 bases between them. Germline values: CDR1 GTSNPN, CDR2 SVGIG (reference sequence). The CDR3 sequence: CAWRHGSGNTIYF. The CDR3 DNA follows: TGTGCCTGGAGGCACGGCTCTGGAAACACCATATATTTT.

CDR3 sequence reads: CASKLNTEAFF. CDR3 DNA sequence: TGTGCCAGTAAGCTGAACACTGAAGCTTTCTTT. This chain links TRBV19 with TRBJ1-1; D gene uncertain. Between the trimmed V and J ends, which lost 7 bases and 0 bases, there was a span of 3 bases. This CDR3 has 11 amino acids. Germline CDR1 and CDR2: LNHDA and SQIVND (reference sequence). Full variable domain (missing parts from reference TRBV19 and TRBJ1-1): DGGITQSPKYLFRKEGQNVTLSCEQNLNHDAMYWYRQDPGQGLRLIYYSQIVNDFQKGDIAEGYSVSREKKESFPLTVTSAQKNPTAFYLCASKLNTEAFFGQGTRLTVV.

Only a few counts were recorded for this clone. V usage is TRBV5-1 and J usage is TRBJ2-2; 7 bases agree with TRBD1. The ends lost 4 bases at V and 3 bases at J; junction bases unmatched: 9. The CDR3 contains 16 residues. Looked up from germline, CDR1 is SGHRS and CDR2 is YFSETQ. CDR3 DNA sequence: TGCGCCAGCAGCCCATTGGGGACAGCTTACACCGGGGAGCTGTTTTTT. It yields the protein CASSPLGTAYTGELFF. Complete variable domain (other parts from reference TRBV5-1 and TRBJ2-2): KAGVTQTPRYLIKTRGQQVTLSCSPISGHRSVSWYQQTPGQGLQFLFEYFSETQRNKGNFPGRFSGRQFSNSRSEMNVSTLELGDSALYLCASSPLGTAYTGELFFGEGSRLTVL.

This chain uses TRBV4-3 with TRBJ2-1; 10 nucleotides line up with TRBD1. The CDR3 extends over 17 amino acids. V shed 4 bases and J 4 bases; nucleotides not matched to a gene: 10. Germline loops: CDR1 LGHNA, CDR2 YSLEER. The CDR3 coding sequence is TGCGCCAGCAGCCGGTCGGTGGGACAGGGGTTATACAATGAGCAGTTCTTC. The encoded protein is CASSRSVGQGLYNEQFF.

The chain links TRBV14 to TRBJ2-3; the D is unclear. The CDR3 has 13 amino acids. Germline CDR1 reads SGHDN; CDR2 reads FVKESK. The V end lost 4 bases, the J end lost 3 bases, and 8 bases lay between the germline ends. CDR3 sequence reads: CASSLIKTDTQYF. In DNA form, the CDR3 reads TGTGCCAGCAGCCTGATAAAAACAGATACGCAGTATTTT. Variable domain in full (rest from reference TRBV14 and TRBJ2-3): EAGVTQFPSHSVIEKGQTVTLRCDPISGHDNLYWYRRVMGKEIKFLLHFVKESKQDESGMPNNRFLAERTGGTYSTLKVQPAELEDSGVYFCASSLIKTDTQYFGPGTRLTVL.

The rearrangement links TRBV19 to TRBJ2-3; D might be TRBD2 (7 bases). The V and J ends lost 5 bases and 3 bases respectively, with 12 bases between them. CDR1 and CDR2 from the germline V gene are LNHDA and SQIVND (reference sequence). CDR3 size: 14 residues. The CDR3 region has the DNA TGTGCCAGTAGTCTCAGGGGAGGGACAGATACGCAGTATTTT. Translation gives CASSLRGGTDTQYF.

The gene calls are TRBV27 and TRBJ1-6; 9 nucleotides line up with TRBD1. The J segment lost 0 bases and the V segment lost 9 bases, leaving 12 bases of the junction unmatched. The CDR3 is 18 amino acids. Germline V gene lookup returns CDR1 MNHEY and CDR2 SMNVEV (reference sequence). The CDR3, as DNA: TGTGCCAGTGGGGGACAGGGTGGCTTAAGCTCCTATAATTCACCCCTCCACTTT. This translates into CASGGQGGLSSYNSPLHF.

The rearrangement links TRBV28 to TRBJ1-2; D gene unclear. V lost 3 bases to trimming and J lost 9 bases, with 14 bases between them. There are 13 residues in the CDR3. Germline CDR1 and CDR2: MDHEN and SYDVKM. CDR3: CASSLFGDLSYTF. CDR3 bases: TGTGCCAGCAGTTTGTTCGGGGATTTGAGCTACACCTTC.

This clone was counted only a few times. The chain couples TRBV6-1 to TRBJ2-3; D is unclear. CDR1 and CDR2 (germline): MNHNS, SASEGT. The length of the CDR3 is 14 residues. Trimming shortened V by 1 base and J by 0 bases, and 5 bases separated the two germline ends. CDR3 residues: CASSEGRSTDTQYF. CDR3 DNA sequence: TGTGCCAGCAGTGAAGGCAGAAGCACAGATACGCAGTATTTT.

The V gene is TRBV7-2, the J gene TRBJ1-1, with D unresolved. The CDR3 length is 14 residues. CDR1 and CDR2 (germline): SGHTA, FQGNSA. The ends were cut back, 1 base at V and 3 bases at J, with 9 bases in the middle. CDR3 residues: CASSLVGRDTEAFF. CDR3 bases: TGTGCCAGCAGCTTAGTGGGTAGAGACACTGAAGCTTTCTTT.

Only one count was recorded for this clone. The chain joins TRBV28 to TRBJ1-2, with 9 bases matching TRBD1. The germline gives CDR1 MDHEN, CDR2 SYDVKM. There are 14 residues in the CDR3. V gave up 6 bases and J gave up 4 bases; unmatched junction bases: 6. In DNA form, the CDR3 reads TGTGCCAGCAGGACAGGGGGGTTGATCTATGGCTACACCTTC. It yields the protein CASRTGGLIYGYTF.

V gene TRBV19 combines with J gene TRBJ1-5; D is ambiguous. The germline CDR1 and CDR2 sequences are LNHDA and SQIVND (reference sequence). V lost 0 bases and J lost 4, with 4 bases in between. The CDR3 spans 13 residues. CDR3 nucleotides: TGTGCCAGTAGTATAGAAGGGAATCAGCCCCAGCATTTT. Its translation: CASSIEGNQPQHF.

The gene calls are TRBV5-1 and TRBJ2-1; no clear D. The CDR3 runs 15 residues. CDR1 and CDR2 (germline): SGHRS, YFSETQ. V shed 2 bases and J shed 1 base, with 10 bases lying between them. The CDR3: CASSLTIFSYNEQFF. CDR3 bases: TGCGCCAGCAGCTTAACTATCTTTTCCTACAATGAGCAGTTCTTC.

The rearrangement joins TRBV6-6 to TRBJ2-3; TRBD2 might be the D (7 bases). The V end lost 4 bases, the J end lost 4 bases, and 15 bases lay between the germline ends. Germline CDR1 MNHNY, CDR2 SVGAGI (reference sequence). The CDR3 runs to 15 residues. The CDR3 spells CASSFLGGDPDTQYF. The CDR3 bases are TGTGCCAGCAGTTTTCTAGGGGGGGACCCAGATACGCAGTATTTT.